This T cell receptor beta chain was captured in a study of blood T cells in healthy people across ages. Study results and caveats: Among T cells, TCR beta diversity per million cells dropped roughly linearly as age rose. There was a strong correlation between TCR beta diversity and naive T cell percentage. Versus aged donors, long-lived donors had higher diversity and more naive CD4+ cells.

This clonotype was detected only once. As yet, its antigen is unknown. Next came a second PCR, run for about 6 to 11 cycles, which used a sample-barcoded 5' primer along with a J-beta primer mix. TCRdb used MiXCR to reprocess the 5' RACE reads, holding one entry per CDR3 protein. The table has fewer than 900,000 distinct CDR3 sequences, around 46% seen once; the top ten hold roughly 19%. V was cut by 6 bases and J by 6 bases, with 10 bases left in between. The V gene's germline CDR1 is DFQATT and CDR2 SNEGSKA (reference sequence). This CDR3 is built from 11 residues. The sample, approximately 11 milliliters of peripheral blood, was drawn from each donor.

This receptor was obtained from a woman between 55 and 75 years old in good health. Sequencing used blood. This chain joins TRBV20-1 and TRBJ2-3; D unresolved. The CDR3 reads CSASAGDTQYF. The CDR3 DNA is TGCAGTGCCAGCGCTGGGGATACGCAGTATTTT.